This T cell receptor beta chain derives from a study of OX40 agonist ivuxolimab in advanced cancers. The CDR3 is made up of 14 amino acids. Trimming took 2 bases from V and 1 from J, leaving 9 bases between them. Germline V lookup: CDR1 SGDLS, CDR2 YYNGEE. Study conclusions and caveats: Some nonresponders likewise displayed low normalized T-cell clonal expansion. Clones of CD4+ and CD8+ blood T cells grew by week 6 at doses of 0.1 to 3.0 mg/kg. Patients with a partial response at 0.1-3.0 mg/kg had among the lowest clonal expansion.

The repertoire was sequenced with immunoSEQ multiplex PCR; TCRdb's copy has only in-frame clones and lacks some. Among tens of thousands of clones listed, 85% to 90% were seen once. As regards this clone: Its antigen remains unknown.

The J gene is TRBJ1-1, the V gene TRBV9; D gene unclear. The sequence was collected from an adult with an advanced solid tumor such as melanoma, head and neck, liver or kidney cancer. The source material was CD4+ or CD8+ T cells sorted from blood, sampled in a trial of the OX40 agonist ivuxolimab. DNA of the CDR3: TGTGCCAGCAGCGTTTCAGCATCGAACACTGAAGCTTTCTTT. Protein sequence: CASSVSASNTEAFF.